This T cell receptor (beta chain) was recovered during a study of OX40 agonist ivuxolimab in advanced cancers. Notes on the study in general: CD8+ T cells were the subset that, on average, had more expanded clones than CD4+. Both blood CD4+ and CD8+ T cells showed clonal growth by week 6 at 0.1 to 3.0 mg/kg.

Sequenced by immunoSEQ multiplex PCR; TCRdb stores in-frame clones only, minus some. The table records around 84,000 clones, about nine tenths of them present only once. As for this clone: Its antigen is unknown.

The timepoints at which blood was sampled were baseline, cycle 4 day 1, and cycle 7 day 1. This CDR3 is built from 15 residues. V was pared by 1 base and J by 0 bases, with 9 bases between. Germline CDR1 KGHSH, CDR2 LQKENI. The chain couples TRBV18 to TRBJ1-1; possible D gene TRBD1, 6 bases. The sequence derives from an adult with an advanced solid tumor such as melanoma, head and neck, liver or kidney cancer. Sequencing was performed on CD4+ or CD8+ T cells sorted from blood, taken in a trial of the OX40 agonist ivuxolimab. Written as DNA, the CDR3 is TGTGCCAGCTCACCACTTCAGGGGATGAACACTGAAGCTTTCTTT. It yields the protein CASSPLQGMNTEAFF.